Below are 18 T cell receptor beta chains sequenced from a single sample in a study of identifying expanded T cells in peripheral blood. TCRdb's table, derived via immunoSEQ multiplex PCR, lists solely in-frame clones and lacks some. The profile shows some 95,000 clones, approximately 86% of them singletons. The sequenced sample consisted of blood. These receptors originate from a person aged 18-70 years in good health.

The CDR3 DNA sequence: TGTGCCAGCAGTCCCGCCGTGGAAGAGACCCAGTACTTC. The encoded protein is CASSPAVEETQYF. The rearrangement uses TRBV27 and TRBJ2-5; D not resolved. V lost 5 bases and J lost 3, with 10 bases in between. Looked up from germline, CDR1 is MNHEY and CDR2 is SMNVEV (reference sequence). CDR3 length: 13 residues.

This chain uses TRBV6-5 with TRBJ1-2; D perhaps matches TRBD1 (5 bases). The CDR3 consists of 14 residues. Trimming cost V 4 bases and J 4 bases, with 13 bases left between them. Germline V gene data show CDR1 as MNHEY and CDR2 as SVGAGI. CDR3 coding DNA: TGTGCCAGCAGTTCGGGGACTATTAGCTATGGCTACACCTTC. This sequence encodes CASSSGTISYGYTF.

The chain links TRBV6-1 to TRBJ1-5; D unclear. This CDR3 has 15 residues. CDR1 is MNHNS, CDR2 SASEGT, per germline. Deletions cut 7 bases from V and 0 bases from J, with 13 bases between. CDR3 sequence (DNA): TGTGCCAGCATGACGGGGAGGACTAGCAATCAGCCCCAGCATTTT. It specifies CASMTGRTSNQPQHF.

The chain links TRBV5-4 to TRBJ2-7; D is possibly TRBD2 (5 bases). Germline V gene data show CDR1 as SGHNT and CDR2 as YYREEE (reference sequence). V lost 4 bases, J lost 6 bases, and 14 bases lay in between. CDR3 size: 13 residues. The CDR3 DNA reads TGTGCCAGCAGCCAGGACTGGAGAGGCGAGCAGTACTTC. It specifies CASSQDWRGEQYF.

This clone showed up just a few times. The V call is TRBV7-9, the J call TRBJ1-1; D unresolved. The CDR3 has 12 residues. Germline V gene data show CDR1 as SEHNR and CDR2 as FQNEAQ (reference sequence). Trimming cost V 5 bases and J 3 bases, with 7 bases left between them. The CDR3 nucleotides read TGTGCCAGCAGCCATCAGGACACTGAAGCTTTCTTT. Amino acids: CASSHQDTEAFF.

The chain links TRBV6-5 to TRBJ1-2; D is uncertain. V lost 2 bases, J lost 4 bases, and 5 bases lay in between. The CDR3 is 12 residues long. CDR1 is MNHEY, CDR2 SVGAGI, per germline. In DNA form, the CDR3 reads TGTGCCAGCAGTTACGGGATCTATGGCTACACCTTC. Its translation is CASSYGIYGYTF.

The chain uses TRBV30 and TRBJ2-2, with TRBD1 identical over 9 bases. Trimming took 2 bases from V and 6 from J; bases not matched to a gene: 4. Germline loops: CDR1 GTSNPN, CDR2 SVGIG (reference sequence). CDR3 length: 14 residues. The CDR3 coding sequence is TGTGCCTGGAGTAGGACAGGGGTATCCGGGGAGCTGTTTTTT. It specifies CAWSRTGVSGELFF.

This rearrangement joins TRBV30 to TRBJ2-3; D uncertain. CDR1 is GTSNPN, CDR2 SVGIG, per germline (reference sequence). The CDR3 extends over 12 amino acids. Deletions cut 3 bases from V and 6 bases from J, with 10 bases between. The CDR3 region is CAWSDLGDTQYF. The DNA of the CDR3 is TGTGCCTGGAGCGATCTAGGCGATACGCAGTATTTT.

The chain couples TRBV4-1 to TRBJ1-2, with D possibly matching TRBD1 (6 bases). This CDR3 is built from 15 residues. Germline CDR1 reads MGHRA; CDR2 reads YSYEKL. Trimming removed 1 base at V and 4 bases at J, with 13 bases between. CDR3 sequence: CASSQGVTGSYGYTF. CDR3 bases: TGCGCCAGCAGCCAAGGAGTTACAGGGAGCTATGGCTACACCTTC.

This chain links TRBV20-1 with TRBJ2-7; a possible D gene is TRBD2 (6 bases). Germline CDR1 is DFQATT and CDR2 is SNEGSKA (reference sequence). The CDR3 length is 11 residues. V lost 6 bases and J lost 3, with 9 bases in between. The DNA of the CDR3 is TGCAGTGCCCGGCGGGACTACGAGCAGTACTTC. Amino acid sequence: CSARRDYEQYF.

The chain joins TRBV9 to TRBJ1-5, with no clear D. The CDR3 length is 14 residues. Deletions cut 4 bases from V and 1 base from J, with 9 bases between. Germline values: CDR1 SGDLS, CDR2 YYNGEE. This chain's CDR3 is CASSSDLSNQPQHF. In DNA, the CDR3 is TGTGCCAGCAGCTCTGACCTAAGCAATCAGCCCCAGCATTTT.

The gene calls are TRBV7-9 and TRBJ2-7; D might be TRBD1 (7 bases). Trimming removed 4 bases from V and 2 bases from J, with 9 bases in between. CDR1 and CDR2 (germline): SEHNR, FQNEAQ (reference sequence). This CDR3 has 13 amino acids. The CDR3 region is CASSSGGPYEQYF. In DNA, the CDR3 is TGTGCCAGCAGCTCAGGGGGGCCCTACGAGCAGTACTTC.

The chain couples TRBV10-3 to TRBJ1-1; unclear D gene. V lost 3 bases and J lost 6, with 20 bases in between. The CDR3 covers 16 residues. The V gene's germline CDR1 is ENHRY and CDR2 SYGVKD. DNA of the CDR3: TGTGCCATCAGTGAATTCTCTGGCCTGAGGATCTCTGAAGCTTTCTTT. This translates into CAISEFSGLRISEAFF.

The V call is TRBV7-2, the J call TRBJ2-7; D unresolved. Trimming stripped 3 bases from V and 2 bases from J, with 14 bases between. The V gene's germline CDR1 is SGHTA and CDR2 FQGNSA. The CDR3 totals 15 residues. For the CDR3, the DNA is TGTGCCAGCAGCTTTAACGGGTTTCCCGCCTACGAGCAGTACTTC. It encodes CASSFNGFPAYEQYF.

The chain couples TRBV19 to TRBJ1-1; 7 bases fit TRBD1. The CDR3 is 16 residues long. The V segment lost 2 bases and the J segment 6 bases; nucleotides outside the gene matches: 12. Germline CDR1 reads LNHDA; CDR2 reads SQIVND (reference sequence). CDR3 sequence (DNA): TGTGCCAGTAGTATATTCGCCCGACAGGGTTCCGCTGAAGCTTTCTTT. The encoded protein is CASSIFARQGSAEAFF.

The CDR3 protein is CASSYAGGNQPQHF. As DNA, the CDR3 is TGTGCCAGTAGCTATGCAGGGGGCAATCAGCCCCAGCATTTT. The chain carries TRBV19 and TRBJ1-5; D might be TRBD1 (6 bases). Germline V gene sequence: CDR1 LNHDA, CDR2 SQIVND (reference sequence). This CDR3 spans 14 amino acids. Trimming removed 6 bases from V and 2 bases from J, with 11 bases in between.

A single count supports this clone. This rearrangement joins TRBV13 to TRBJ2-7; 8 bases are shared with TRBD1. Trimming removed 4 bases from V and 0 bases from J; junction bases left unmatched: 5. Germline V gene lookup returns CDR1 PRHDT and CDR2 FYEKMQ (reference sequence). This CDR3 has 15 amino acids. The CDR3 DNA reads TGTGCCAGCAGCTCGAACGACAGGGGCTCCTACGAGCAGTACTTC. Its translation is CASSSNDRGSYEQYF.

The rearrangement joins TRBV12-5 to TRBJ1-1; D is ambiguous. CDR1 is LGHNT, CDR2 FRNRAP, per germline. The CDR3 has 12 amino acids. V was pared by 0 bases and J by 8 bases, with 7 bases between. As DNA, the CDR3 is TGTGCTAGTGGTTTGGTAATTCCCGAAGCTTTCTTT. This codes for CASGLVIPEAFF.